This is a list of T cell receptor beta chains from one sample in a study of shared clonotypes between healthy human individuals. TCRdb's copy holds only in-frame clones and misses some; the assay was immunoSEQ multiplex PCR. The sample has around 2.5 million clones, 93% seen once. The sequencing sample was made of naive CD4+ T cells from PBMCs. The origin of the receptors is a man aged 18 to 29 in good health. Some clones in this sample may be carry-over from other donors' samples. Each CDR3 is given with its conserved first and last residue. The D gene is left open where the match is weak. Size tells how often a clone was seen (once, few, many) or the class of an expanded clone, and some rows leave it out.

abundance: .
v_gene: TRBV4-1
j_gene: TRBJ2-7
d_gene: .
CDR3aa: CASSLMGLSYEQYF
CDR3nt: TGCGCCAGCAGCCTAATGGGACTGAGTTACGAGCAGTACTTC

abundance: .
v_gene: TRBV10-3
j_gene: TRBJ1-1
d_gene: .
CDR3aa: CAISSDRNTEAFF
CDR3nt: TGTGCCATCAGCTCCGACAGGAACACTGAAGCTTTCTTT

abundance: .
v_gene: TRBV10-1
j_gene: TRBJ2-6
d_gene: .
CDR3aa: CASSEKGGANVLTF
CDR3nt: TGCGCCAGCAGTGAAAAGGGTGGGGCCAACGTCCTGACTTTC

abundance: .
v_gene: TRBV28
j_gene: TRBJ1-3
d_gene: TRBD1
CDR3aa: CASSPGQGVSGNTIYF
CDR3nt: TGTGCCAGCAGTCCAGGACAGGGTGTCTCTGGAAACACCATATATTTT

abundance: .
v_gene: TRBV9
j_gene: TRBJ2-5
d_gene: .
CDR3aa: CASSVDPSGLSRVETQYF
CDR3nt: TGTGCCAGCAGCGTAGACCCCTCGGGACTCAGCAGGGTAGAGACCCAGTACTTC

abundance: .
v_gene: TRBV5-1
j_gene: TRBJ2-1
d_gene: .
CDR3aa: CASSLGSEYNEQFF
CDR3nt: TGCGCCAGCAGCTTGGGTTCAGAGTACAATGAGCAGTTCTTC

abundance: once
v_gene: TRBV6-4
j_gene: TRBJ2-5
d_gene: .
CDR3aa: CASSPNGETQYF
CDR3nt: TGTGCCAGCAGTCCAAATGGGGAGACCCAGTACTTC

abundance: .
v_gene: TRBV10-3
j_gene: TRBJ2-1
d_gene: TRBD2
CDR3aa: CAIRTASGRGTYNEQFF
CDR3nt: TGTGCCATCCGGACCGCTAGCGGGAGGGGCACCTACAATGAGCAGTTCTTC

abundance: .
v_gene: TRBV19
j_gene: TRBJ1-1
d_gene: .
CDR3aa: CASSMRGRWTEAFF
CDR3nt: TGTGCCAGTAGTATGCGCGGCCGTTGGACTGAAGCTTTCTTT

abundance: .
v_gene: TRBV7-2
j_gene: TRBJ2-7
d_gene: TRBD2
CDR3aa: CASGEGGRGYEQYF
CDR3nt: TGTGCCAGCGGGGAGGGCGGGAGAGGTTACGAGCAGTACTTC